Listed below are T cell receptor beta chains from one sample, sequenced in a study of neurological immune-mediated disorders. TCRdb independently ran MiXCR on the 5' RACE reads; one entry per CDR3 protein. In the table there are about 55,000 distinct CDR3 sequences, about 4% of which are singletons. Input material: PBMCs. The receptor set was obtained from a man aged 50 or older with multiple sclerosis. The CDR3 runs from the conserved cysteine through the conserved F or W. Fields, in order: clone size, D gene, J gene, V gene, CDR3 protein, CDR3 DNA. The D gene is left open where the match is weak. Size tells how often a clone was seen (once, few, many) or the class of an expanded clone, and some rows leave it out.

size: many
D: NA
J: TRBJ2-3
V: TRBV4-1
CDR3: CASSYERGSTDTQYF
DNA: TGCGCCAGCAGCTACGAGAGGGGAAGCACAGATACGCAGTATTTT

size: many
D: NA
J: TRBJ2-7
V: TRBV20-1
CDR3: CSARGGGTVSSEQYF
DNA: TGCAGTGCTAGAGGGGGCGGGACAGTATCTTCCGAGCAGTACTTC

size: many
D: TRBD2
J: TRBJ2-4
V: TRBV29-1
CDR3: CSVEGREGEKNIQYF
DNA: TGCAGCGTTGAAGGCAGGGAGGGCGAGAAAAACATTCAGTACTTC

size: many
D: TRBD1
J: TRBJ2-1
V: TRBV20-1
CDR3: CSARPGQGGSNEQFF
DNA: TGCAGTGCTAGGCCCGGACAGGGGGGGTCCAATGAGCAGTTCTTC

size: many
D: TRBD1
J: TRBJ1-1
V: TRBV20-1
CDR3: CSVQGAQDTEAFF
DNA: TGCAGTGTTCAGGGGGCGCAGGACACTGAAGCTTTCTTT

size: many
D: TRBD1
J: TRBJ1-2
V: TRBV5-1
CDR3: CASSPTDRISYGYTF
DNA: TGCGCCAGCAGCCCCACGGACAGGATTTCCTATGGCTACACCTTC

size: few
D: NA
J: TRBJ1-5
V: TRBV5-1
CDR3: CASSLEAGVDQPQNF
DNA: TGCGCCAGCAGCTTGGAGGCAGGGGTGGATCAGCCCCAGAATTTT

size: many
D: TRBD2
J: TRBJ2-1
V: TRBV5-1
CDR3: CASSRTSGRDNEQFF
DNA: TGCGCCAGCAGCCGTACTAGCGGGAGGGACAATGAGCAGTTCTTC

size: many
D: TRBD2
J: TRBJ2-1
V: TRBV6-5
CDR3: CASSYEWGGDEQFF
DNA: TGTGCCAGCAGTTACGAATGGGGGGGGGATGAGCAGTTCTTC

size: many
D: NA
J: TRBJ2-3
V: TRBV6-5
CDR3: CASSYPSDSTDTQYF
DNA: TGTGCCAGCAGTTACCCATCCGACAGCACAGATACGCAGTATTTT

size: many
D: TRBD2
J: TRBJ2-5
V: TRBV6-5
CDR3: CASSYWTSGVRETQYF
DNA: TGTGCCAGCAGTTACTGGACTAGCGGGGTTAGAGAGACCCAGTACTTC

size: many
D: NA
J: TRBJ2-7
V: TRBV5-1
CDR3: CASSFIQFTYEQYF
DNA: TGCGCCAGCAGCTTTATTCAGTTTACCTACGAGCAGTACTTC

size: NA
D: TRBD2
J: TRBJ2-2
V: TRBV24-1
CDR3: CATSDWGTSENTGELFF
DNA: TGTGCCACCAGTGATTGGGGAACTAGCGAGAACACCGGGGAGCTGTTTTTT

size: many
D: TRBD1
J: TRBJ1-2
V: TRBV4-2
CDR3: CASSQTGQGLSGYTF
DNA: TGTGCCAGCAGCCAAACCGGACAGGGTTTGAGTGGCTACACCTTC

size: many
D: NA
J: TRBJ2-2
V: TRBV4-1
CDR3: CASSQSANTGELFF
DNA: TGCGCCAGCAGCCAGTCCGCGAACACCGGGGAGCTGTTTTTT

size: many
D: NA
J: TRBJ2-7
V: TRBV20-1
CDR3: CSAGAEDEQYF
DNA: TGCAGTGCTGGAGCGGAGGACGAGCAGTACTTC

size: NA
D: NA
J: TRBJ2-3
V: TRBV3-1
CDR3: CASSLKVGAFTDTQYF
DNA: TGTGCCAGCAGCCTCAAAGTGGGGGCCTTCACAGATACGCAGTATTTT

size: NA
D: TRBD1
J: TRBJ1-1
V: TRBV28
CDR3: CASRDSIRVSREAFF
DNA: TGTGCCAGCCGGGACAGTATCCGGGTCAGCCGTGAAGCTTTCTTT

size: many
D: TRBD1
J: TRBJ2-7
V: TRBV9
CDR3: CASSLGTDQYEQYF
DNA: TGTGCCAGCAGCCTAGGGACAGATCAATACGAGCAGTACTTC

size: many
D: NA
J: TRBJ2-6
V: TRBV29-1
CDR3: CSVPRDSFSSGANVLTF
DNA: TGCAGCGTTCCGCGGGACAGCTTCTCTTCTGGGGCCAACGTCCTGACTTTC

size: NA
D: TRBD1
J: TRBJ1-6
V: TRBV5-1
CDR3: CASSLGGGIGSPLNF
DNA: TGCGCCAGCAGCTTGGGAGGGGGCATTGGTTCACCCCTCAACTTT

size: many
D: TRBD2
J: TRBJ2-7
V: TRBV20-1
CDR3: CSARTKAGNSYEQYF
DNA: TGCAGTGCTCGGACCAAAGCGGGGAACTCCTACGAGCAGTACTTC

size: many
D: TRBD2
J: TRBJ2-7
V: TRBV5-1
CDR3: CASSPAAGDFDEQYF
DNA: TGCGCCAGCAGCCCGGCAGCGGGAGACTTTGACGAGCAGTACTTC